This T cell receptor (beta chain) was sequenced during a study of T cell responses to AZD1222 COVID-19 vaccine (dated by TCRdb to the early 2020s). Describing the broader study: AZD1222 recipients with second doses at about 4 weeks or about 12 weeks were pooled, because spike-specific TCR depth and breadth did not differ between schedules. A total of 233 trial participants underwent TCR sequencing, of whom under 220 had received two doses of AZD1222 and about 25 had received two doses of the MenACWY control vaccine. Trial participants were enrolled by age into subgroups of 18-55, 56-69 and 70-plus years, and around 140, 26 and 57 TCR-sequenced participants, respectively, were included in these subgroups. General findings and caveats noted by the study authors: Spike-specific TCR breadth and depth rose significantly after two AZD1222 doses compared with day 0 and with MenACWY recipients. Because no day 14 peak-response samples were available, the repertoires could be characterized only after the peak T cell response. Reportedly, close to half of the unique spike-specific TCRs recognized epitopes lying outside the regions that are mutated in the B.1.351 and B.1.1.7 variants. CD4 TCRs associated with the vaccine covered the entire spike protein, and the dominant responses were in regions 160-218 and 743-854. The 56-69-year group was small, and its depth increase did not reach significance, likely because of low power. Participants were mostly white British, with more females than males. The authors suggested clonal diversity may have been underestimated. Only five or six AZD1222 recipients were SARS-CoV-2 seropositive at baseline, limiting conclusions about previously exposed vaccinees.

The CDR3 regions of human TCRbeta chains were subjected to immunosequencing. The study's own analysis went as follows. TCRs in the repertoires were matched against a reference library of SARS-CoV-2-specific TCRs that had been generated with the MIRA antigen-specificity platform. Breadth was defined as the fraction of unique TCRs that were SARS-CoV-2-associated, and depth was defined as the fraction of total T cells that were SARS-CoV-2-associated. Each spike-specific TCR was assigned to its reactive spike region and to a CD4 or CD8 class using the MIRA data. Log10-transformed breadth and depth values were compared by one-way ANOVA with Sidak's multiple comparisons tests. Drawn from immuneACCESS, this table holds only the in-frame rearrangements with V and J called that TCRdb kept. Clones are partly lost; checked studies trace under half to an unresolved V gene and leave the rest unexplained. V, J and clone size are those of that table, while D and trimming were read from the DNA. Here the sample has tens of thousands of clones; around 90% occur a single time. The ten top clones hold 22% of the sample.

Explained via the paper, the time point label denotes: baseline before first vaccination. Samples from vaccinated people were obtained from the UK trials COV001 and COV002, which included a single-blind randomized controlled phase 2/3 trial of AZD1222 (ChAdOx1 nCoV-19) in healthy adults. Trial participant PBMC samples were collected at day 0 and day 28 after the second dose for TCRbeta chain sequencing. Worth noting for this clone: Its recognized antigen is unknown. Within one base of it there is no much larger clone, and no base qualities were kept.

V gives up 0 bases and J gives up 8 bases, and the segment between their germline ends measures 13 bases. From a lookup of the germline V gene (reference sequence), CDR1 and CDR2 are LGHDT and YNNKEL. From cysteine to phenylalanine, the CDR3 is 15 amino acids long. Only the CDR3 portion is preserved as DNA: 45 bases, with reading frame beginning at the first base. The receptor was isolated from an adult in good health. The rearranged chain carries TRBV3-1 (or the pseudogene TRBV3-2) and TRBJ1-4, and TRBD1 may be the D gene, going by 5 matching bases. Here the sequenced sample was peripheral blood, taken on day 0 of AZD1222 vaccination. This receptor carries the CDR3 CASSQDWSRGEKLFF. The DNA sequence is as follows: TGTGCCAGCAGCCAAGACTGGTCCCGGGGGGAAAAACTGTTTTTT.